This is a list of T cell receptor beta chains from one sample in a study of CD8 T cells in Susac syndrome. One entry per CDR3 protein, called by TCRdb with MiXCR from the immunoSEQ multiplex PCR reads. The table shows some 150,000 distinct CDR3 sequences, with approximately 94% occurring only once. What was sequenced was CD4+ T cells from PBMCs. These receptors all come from a human donor in good health. Each CDR3 is given with its conserved first and last residue. The D gene is left open where the match is weak. Expanded clones are given a class, and other clones once, few, many or no size at all.

j_call v_call d_call clone_size cdr3_aa cdr3_nt
TRBJ2-2 TRBV7-2 - few CASSLLAGELFF TGTGCCAGCAGCTTGCTCGCCGGGGAGCTGTTTTTT
TRBJ2-7 TRBV3-1 TRBD2 - CASSHSRTSGRYEQYF TGTGCCAGCAGCCATTCCAGGACTAGCGGGAGGTACGAGCAGTACTTC
TRBJ2-3 TRBV20-1 TRBD1 - CSARVTQGQGTDTQYF TGCAGTGCTAGGGTCACACAGGGGCAGGGCACAGATACGCAGTATTTT
TRBJ2-3 TRBV13 TRBD2 - CASSLGLEASGGTDTQYF TGTGCCAGCAGCTTAGGCTTAGAGGCTAGCGGGGGCACAGATACGCAGTATTTT
TRBJ2-1 TRBV20-1 - - CSARAGSISYNEQFF TGCAGTGCTAGAGCAGGGTCCATCTCCTACAATGAGCAGTTCTTC
TRBJ2-1 TRBV12-3/TRBV12-4 TRBD2 - CASSERTSLGNEQFF TGTGCCAGCAGCGAGAGGACTAGCTTGGGGAATGAGCAGTTCTTC
TRBJ2-5 TRBV5-1 - - CASSLKQETQYF TGCGCCAGCAGTTTAAAGCAAGAGACCCAGTACTTC
TRBJ1-1 TRBV20-1 TRBD1 once CSATDRYTEAFF TGCAGTGCTACGGACAGGTACACTGAAGCTTTCTTT
TRBJ2-7 TRBV5-1 TRBD2 - CASSFPGLATYEQYF TGCGCCAGCAGCTTTCCGGGACTAGCGACCTACGAGCAGTACTTC
TRBJ2-1 TRBV6-2/TRBV6-3 - - CASSYPPGGTTGYNEQFF TGTGCCAGCAGTTACCCACCAGGAGGGACGACAGGCTACAATGAGCAGTTCTTC
TRBJ2-6 TRBV4-2 - - CASMRDRTRTSGANVLTF TGTGCCAGCATGAGGGATCGCACCCGGACCTCTGGGGCCAACGTCCTGACTTTC
TRBJ1-2 TRBV20-1 - - CSARDPRSDGYTF TGCAGTGCTAGAGATCCCAGGTCGGATGGCTACACCTTC
TRBJ1-4 TRBV2 - - CASRTPRAEKLFF TGTGCCAGCAGGACACCTAGGGCTGAAAAACTGTTTTTT
TRBJ2-1 TRBV5-1 TRBD2 - CASSLAAGVKDEQFF TGCGCCAGCAGCTTGGCCGCGGGAGTGAAGGATGAGCAGTTCTTC
TRBJ1-5 TRBV3-1 - - CASSNRALGVNQPQHF TGTGCCAGCAGCAATCGGGCCCTGGGAGTCAATCAGCCCCAGCATTTT
TRBJ1-5 TRBV28 TRBD1 - CASSFGQGASSQPQHF TGTGCCAGCAGCTTTGGACAGGGGGCTTCCAGTCAGCCCCAGCATTTT
TRBJ1-2 TRBV10-3 - - CASSGGDYGYTF TGTGCATCGTCAGGCGGAGACTATGGCTACACCTTC
TRBJ2-3 TRBV2 - - CASSESTDTQYF TGTGCCAGCAGTGAAAGCACAGATACGCAGTATTTT
TRBJ2-2 TRBV5-4 - - CASGSRNTGELFF TGTGCCAGCGGGAGCCGGAACACCGGGGAGCTGTTTTTT
TRBJ2-5 TRBV27 - - CASSYRAGQSVETQYF TGTGCCAGCAGCTACAGAGCCGGGCAAAGTGTAGAGACCCAGTACTTC
TRBJ1-2 TRBV7-3 TRBD1 - CASSSGQAGYTF TGTGCCAGCAGCTCGGGACAGGCGGGCTACACCTTC
TRBJ1-5 TRBV20-1 - - CSARLGGGNQPQHF TGCAGTGCTAGACTAGGTGGAGGCAATCAGCCCCAGCATTTT
TRBJ2-7 TRBV20-1 - - CSASVAGPPYEQYF TGCAGTGCTAGTGTGGCTGGTCCTCCCTACGAGCAGTACTTC
TRBJ1-4 TRBV25-1 - - CASSEPQPTNEKLFF TGTGCCAGCAGTGAGCCCCAGCCAACTAATGAAAAACTGTTTTTT
TRBJ2-5 TRBV30 TRBD1 once CAWSVLKTGAKGTQYF TGTGCCTGGAGTGTCCTCAAGACAGGGGCGAAGGGGACCCAGTACTTC
TRBJ1-1 TRBV30 TRBD1 - CAWSVSPGQLEAFF TGTGCCTGGAGTGTGAGTCCGGGACAGCTTGAAGCTTTCTTT
TRBJ1-1 TRBV9 - once CASSGGRGAVMNTEAFF TGTGCCAGCAGCGGGGGTCGGGGGGCCGTCATGAACACTGAAGCTTTCTTT
TRBJ2-1 TRBV15 TRBD2 - CATSRNPGTTINEQFF TGTGCCACCAGCAGAAATCCCGGGACTACTATCAATGAGCAGTTCTTC
TRBJ2-7 TRBV30 - - CAWSVLAGLSYEQYF TGTGCCTGGAGTGTTTTGGCAGGCCTCTCCTACGAGCAGTACTTC
TRBJ2-2 TRBV7-6 TRBD2 - CASSYTRAGGPSAGELFF TGTGCCAGCAGCTACACTAGGGCGGGAGGGCCTAGCGCCGGGGAGCTGTTTTTT
TRBJ2-1 TRBV11-1 TRBD2 - CASSLAGGLAEQFF TGTGCCAGCAGCTTGGCGGGAGGGCTAGCTGAGCAGTTCTTC
TRBJ2-3 TRBV28 - - CASSFSRRMHTQYF TGTGCCAGCAGTTTCTCTCGAAGGATGCATACGCAGTATTTT
TRBJ2-7 TRBV14 - - CASSPSQVYEQYF TGTGCCAGCAGCCCCAGCCAAGTCTACGAGCAGTACTTC
TRBJ2-3 TRBV27 - - CASRRQGLDTQYF TGTGCCAGCAGGCGCCAGGGATTGGATACGCAGTATTTT
TRBJ2-4 TRBV20-1 - - CSAREDSLEVQYF TGCAGTGCTAGGGAGGACAGTCTCGAAGTTCAGTACTTC
TRBJ2-5 TRBV29-1 - - CSVERQGLETQYF TGCAGCGTTGAACGGCAGGGGCTGGAGACCCAGTACTTC
TRBJ2-5 TRBV10-3 - - CATLSRDGTSAEETQYF TGTGCCACACTTTCCCGGGACGGGACCTCCGCAGAAGAGACCCAGTACTTC
TRBJ1-3 TRBV18 - - CASSPTGRINTIYF TGTGCCAGCTCACCAACGGGACGGATAAACACCATATATTTT
TRBJ2-1 TRBV18 - - CASSPRAGTYNEQFF TGTGCCAGCTCACCGCGGGCGGGGACCTACAATGAGCAGTTCTTC
TRBJ1-2 TRBV12-3/TRBV12-4 - - CASSFGSSNYGYTF TGTGCCAGCAGTTTTGGGTCATCTAACTATGGCTACACCTTC
TRBJ2-5 TRBV20-1 - - CSARETGQETQYF TGCAGTGCTAGAGAAACAGGGCAAGAGACCCAGTACTTC
TRBJ2-3 TRBV12-3/TRBV12-4 - - CASSYLAGGTDTQYF TGTGCCAGCAGTTATCTCGCAGGGGGCACAGATACGCAGTATTTT
TRBJ2-6 TRBV10-3 TRBD2 once CAISPGGGPNVLTF TGTGCCATCAGCCCGGGAGGAGGGCCCAACGTCCTGACTTTC
TRBJ2-7 TRBV20-1 TRBD2 - CSARGLASYEQYF TGCAGTGCTAGAGGACTAGCGAGCTACGAGCAGTACTTC
TRBJ2-3 TRBV20-1 - - CSAKIDTQYF TGCAGTGCTAAAATCGATACGCAGTATTTT